These T cell receptor beta chains were read from a single sample in a study of blood T cell repertoires in COVID-19. The method was immunoSEQ multiplex PCR; TCRdb's version includes in-frame clones alone and lacks a portion of them. The sample carries nearly 55,000 clones, around 78% recorded once. The specimen sequenced was peripheral blood. Source of these receptors: a human donor with active or convalescent COVID-19. The donor label of this sample is uncertain. Each CDR3 is given with its conserved first and last residue. The order of the fields is J gene, clone size, V gene, D gene, CDR3 protein, CDR3 DNA. D genes are given only for firm matches. Size values are once, few and many counts, or a class for expanded clones, and some rows have none.

J: TRBJ2-2; size: NA; V: TRBV2; D: TRBD1; CDR3: CASSPGQGPTGELFF; DNA: TGTGCCAGCAGTCCGGGACAGGGTCCCACCGGGGAGCTGTTTTTT
J: TRBJ1-2; size: NA; V: TRBV7-3; D: NA; CDR3: CASSFLERAANYGYTF; DNA: TGTGCCAGCAGCTTTCTCGAGCGGGCAGCTAACTATGGCTACACCTTC
J: TRBJ1-3; size: NA; V: TRBV20-1; D: NA; CDR3: CSASWETSGNTIYF; DNA: TGCAGTGCTAGTTGGGAGACCTCTGGAAACACCATATATTTT
J: TRBJ1-1; size: NA; V: TRBV19; D: NA; CDR3: CASILQGIATEAFF; DNA: TGTGCCAGTATCCTACAGGGAATAGCCACTGAAGCTTTCTTT
J: TRBJ1-4; size: NA; V: TRBV7-2; D: NA; CDR3: CASSLQGSTNEKLFF; DNA: TGTGCCAGCAGCCTGCAGGGTAGCACTAATGAAAAACTGTTTTTT
J: TRBJ1-3; size: NA; V: TRBV18; D: TRBD1; CDR3: CASSPDRVNTIYF; DNA: TGTGCCAGCTCACCAGACAGGGTCAACACCATATATTTT
J: TRBJ1-1; size: few; V: TRBV7-9; D: TRBD1; CDR3: CASRKTQGRNTEAFF; DNA: TGTGCCAGCAGGAAGACACAGGGGAGGAACACTGAAGCTTTCTTT
J: TRBJ1-6; size: NA; V: TRBV28; D: NA; CDR3: CASSLGLRTSPLHF; DNA: TGTGCCAGCAGTTTGGGACTCCGAACTTCACCCCTCCACTTT
J: TRBJ2-3; size: NA; V: TRBV7-6; D: NA; CDR3: CASSLAGNTDTQYF; DNA: TGTGCCAGCAGCTTAGCCGGGAACACAGATACGCAGTATTTT
J: TRBJ1-4; size: few; V: TRBV5-1; D: TRBD1; CDR3: CASSLGRTGEKLFF; DNA: TGCGCCAGCAGCTTGGGGCGGACAGGAGAAAAACTGTTTTTT
J: TRBJ2-5; size: NA; V: TRBV7-6; D: TRBD2; CDR3: CASSLARTSGNEETQYF; DNA: TGTGCCAGCAGCTTAGCGCGGACTAGCGGGAACGAAGAGACCCAGTACTTC
J: TRBJ1-5; size: NA; V: TRBV9; D: TRBD1; CDR3: CASSRDRESNQPQHF; DNA: TGTGCCAGCAGCCGGGACAGGGAGAGCAATCAGCCCCAGCATTTT
J: TRBJ1-2; size: NA; V: TRBV6-1; D: NA; CDR3: CASSDPGLASSYGYTF; DNA: TGTGCCAGCAGTGATCCGGGGTTGGCATCTTCCTATGGCTACACCTTC
J: TRBJ1-2; size: NA; V: TRBV29-1; D: NA; CDR3: CSAGRQDYGYTF; DNA: TGCAGCGCCGGGCGACAGGACTATGGCTACACCTTC
J: TRBJ1-6; size: NA; V: TRBV19; D: NA; CDR3: CASSIAGGRNSPLHF; DNA: TGTGCCAGTAGTATCGCCGGGGGACGGAATTCACCCCTCCACTTT
J: TRBJ2-4; size: NA; V: TRBV7-3; D: NA; CDR3: CASSLTGDSSLRYF; DNA: TGTGCCAGCAGCTTAACGGGTGACAGCTCTCTACGGTACTTC
J: TRBJ2-1; size: NA; V: TRBV4-1; D: TRBD2; CDR3: CASSQPPSGGVNEQFF; DNA: TGCGCCAGCAGCCAACCGCCTAGCGGGGGTGTAAATGAGCAGTTCTTC
J: TRBJ2-3; size: NA; V: TRBV5-1; D: TRBD1; CDR3: CASSVLGSGGIISTDTQYF; DNA: TGCGCCAGCAGCGTATTAGGCTCAGGGGGCATCATCTCCACAGATACGCAGTATTTT
J: TRBJ2-2; size: NA; V: TRBV19; D: NA; CDR3: CASRGQGYTGELFF; DNA: TGTGCCAGTCGTGGGCAGGGTTACACCGGGGAGCTGTTTTTT
J: TRBJ1-5; size: NA; V: TRBV18; D: NA; CDR3: CASSKEGVYQPQHF; DNA: TGTGCCAGCTCCAAAGAAGGGGTTTACCAGCCCCAGCATTTT
J: TRBJ1-5; size: NA; V: TRBV3-1/TRBV3-2; D: NA; CDR3: CASSQGRGGWSNQPQHF; DNA: TGTGCCAGCAGCCAAGGTAGGGGGGGTTGGAGCAATCAGCCCCAGCATTTT
J: TRBJ2-5; size: NA; V: TRBV9; D: NA; CDR3: CASSVGSGSFAQETQYF; DNA: TGTGCCAGCAGCGTAGGGTCCGGGTCGTTTGCCCAAGAGACCCAGTACTTC
J: TRBJ1-2; size: NA; V: TRBV2; D: TRBD1; CDR3: CASSNRGLEGYTF; DNA: TGTGCCAGCAGCAACAGGGGGCTGGAGGGCTACACCTTC
J: TRBJ2-5; size: NA; V: TRBV9; D: TRBD2; CDR3: CASSSVGRREPQETQYF; DNA: TGTGCCAGCAGCTCAGTAGGGCGGCGGGAGCCTCAAGAGACCCAGTACTTC
J: TRBJ2-1; size: NA; V: TRBV28; D: TRBD2; CDR3: CASSPSGRAANEQFF; DNA: TGTGCCAGCAGCCCTAGCGGGAGGGCCGCTAATGAGCAGTTCTTC